The rows below give T cell receptor beta chains drawn from one sample of a study of T cell responses to AZD1222 COVID-19 vaccine. Libraries were prepared by immunoSEQ multiplex PCR; TCRdb keeps only in-frame clonotypes and omits some of them. Among under 150,000 clones, around 93% were seen once, and the ten largest hold 2.8%. The sample here was peripheral blood, taken on day 0 of AZD1222 vaccination. Receptors were obtained from an adult in good health. Both conserved end residues are part of each CDR3. D genes are given only for firm matches. Some rows mark clone size as missing; the rest say once, few, many or name a class of expanded clone.

D	V	size	J	CDR3	DNA
NA	TRBV5-1	NA	TRBJ1-4	CASSLDYHLNEKLFF	TGCGCCAGCAGCTTGGATTACCACCTTAATGAAAAACTGTTTTTT
NA	TRBV7-9	NA	TRBJ1-3	CASSLTTGNTIYF	TGTGCCAGCAGCTTGACTACAGGAAACACCATATATTTT
TRBD1	TRBV13	NA	TRBJ2-3	CASSLKGALAGDTQYF	TGTGCCAGCAGCTTAAAGGGGGCGCTAGCAGGGGATACGCAGTATTTT
NA	TRBV11-2	NA	TRBJ1-1	CASSPQWVGTEAFF	TGTGCCAGCAGCCCCCAGTGGGTGGGGACTGAAGCTTTCTTT
NA	TRBV5-1	NA	TRBJ2-3	CASSLQVTDTQYF	TGCGCCAGCAGCTTACAGGTCACAGATACGCAGTATTTT
NA	TRBV29-1	NA	TRBJ2-4	CSVVRGGNIQYF	TGCAGCGTTGTGAGGGGGGGAAACATTCAGTACTTC
NA	TRBV5-1	NA	TRBJ1-3	CASSLDSDGNTIYF	TGCGCCAGCAGCTTGGACAGCGATGGAAACACCATATATTTT
NA	TRBV7-2	NA	TRBJ1-3	CASSPGAGLRNTIYF	TGTGCCAGCAGCCCCGGGGCGGGACTCCGAAACACCATATATTTT
NA	TRBV24-1	NA	TRBJ1-5	CATSDKQGDNQPQHF	TGTGCCACCAGTGACAAACAGGGCGACAATCAGCCCCAGCATTTT
TRBD1	TRBV28	NA	TRBJ1-5	CASRTGGQGLNQPQHF	TGTGCCAGCCGGACCGGGGGACAGGGTCTCAATCAGCCCCAGCATTTT
TRBD1	TRBV28	NA	TRBJ1-3	CASTDRGQDTIYF	TGTGCCAGCACAGACAGGGGGCAGGACACCATATATTTT
NA	TRBV5-8	few	TRBJ1-5	CASSSSGKGKNQPQHF	TGTGCCAGCAGCTCCTCGGGGAAGGGGAAGAATCAGCCCCAGCATTTT
NA	TRBV27	once	TRBJ2-7	CASSWLYSNSYEQYF	TGTGCCAGCAGTTGGCTTTACTCCAACTCCTACGAGCAGTACTTC
TRBD2	TRBV7-8	NA	TRBJ2-3	CASSFRGGRGTDTQYF	TGTGCCAGCAGTTTTCGGGGGGGCCGGGGCACAGATACGCAGTATTTT
TRBD1	TRBV10-3	NA	TRBJ1-4	CAISPDRPNEKLFF	TGTGCCATCAGTCCGGACAGGCCTAATGAAAAACTGTTTTTT
NA	TRBV19	NA	TRBJ2-5	CASSRQTGEWETQYF	TGTGCCAGTAGCCGCCAAACGGGAGAGTGGGAGACCCAGTACTTC
NA	TRBV10-1	NA	TRBJ2-3	CASSRGGTVPDTQYF	TGCGCCAGCAGTAGAGGGGGGACCGTTCCAGATACGCAGTATTTT
NA	TRBV5-4	NA	TRBJ2-5	CASRQGLQETQYF	TGTGCCAGCAGACAGGGACTGCAAGAGACCCAGTACTTC
NA	TRBV28	NA	TRBJ1-5	CASSFLGASYSNQPQHF	TGTGCCAGCAGTTTTTTAGGGGCCTCCTATAGCAATCAGCCCCAGCATTTT
NA	TRBV27	NA	TRBJ1-2	CASSFFRSYGYTF	TGTGCCAGCAGTTTTTTCCGTTCCTATGGCTACACCTTC
TRBD1	TRBV6-6	NA	TRBJ2-7	CASSWGRGSYEQYF	TGTGCCAGCAGTTGGGGCAGGGGGTCCTACGAGCAGTACTTC
NA	TRBV7-2	NA	TRBJ1-4	CASSSRAANEKLFF	TGTGCCAGCAGCTCCAGGGCGGCTAATGAAAAACTGTTTTTT
NA	TRBV5-4	NA	TRBJ2-1	CASTPPWGGNEQFF	TGTGCCAGCACCCCCCCATGGGGTGGCAATGAGCAGTTCTTC
NA	TRBV5-1	NA	TRBJ1-2	CASSLRRGLPGNYGYTF	TGCGCCAGCAGCTTGAGGAGGGGACTCCCAGGGAACTATGGCTACACCTTC
NA	TRBV5-6	NA	TRBJ2-7	CASSLGGNSYEQYF	TGTGCCAGCAGCTTGGGGGGAAACTCCTACGAGCAGTACTTC
NA	TRBV27	NA	TRBJ1-5	CASSSLGRADMGNQPQHF	TGTGCCAGCAGCTCCTTGGGCAGGGCGGATATGGGCAATCAGCCCCAGCATTTT
NA	TRBV7-9	NA	TRBJ2-7	CASSLIVWEQYF	TGTGCCAGCAGCCTAATTGTATGGGAGCAGTACTTC
NA	TRBV6-6	NA	TRBJ1-5	CASAGRTGNQPQHF	TGTGCCAGCGCCGGGAGGACGGGCAATCAGCCCCAGCATTTT
TRBD2	TRBV12-5	once	TRBJ2-4	CASGLGGFGKNIQYF	TGTGCTAGTGGACTCGGGGGGTTTGGCAAAAACATTCAGTACTTC
NA	TRBV7-2	NA	TRBJ1-1	CASSSNGAFF	TGTGCCAGCAGCTCGAACGGGGCTTTCTTT
TRBD1	TRBV18	NA	TRBJ1-2	CASSQDRVPYGYTF	TGTGCCAGCTCACAAGACAGGGTTCCCTATGGCTACACCTTC
NA	TRBV5-6	NA	TRBJ2-5	CASSLGVREETQYF	TGTGCCAGCAGCTTGGGGGTTCGGGAAGAGACCCAGTACTTC
NA	TRBV5-4	NA	TRBJ1-1	CASSLDGGTEAFF	TGTGCCAGCAGCTTGGATGGGGGCACTGAAGCTTTCTTT
NA	TRBV6-5	NA	TRBJ2-2	CASWAGSKVSGELFF	TGTGCCAGCTGGGCAGGGTCGAAGGTCTCCGGGGAGCTGTTTTTT
NA	TRBV5-1	NA	TRBJ1-1	CASSLADNRRVNTEAFF	TGCGCCAGCAGCTTGGCCGACAATAGGAGGGTGAACACTGAAGCTTTCTTT
NA	TRBV19	NA	TRBJ1-5	CASSGGLGMNSNQPQHF	TGTGCCAGTAGTGGGGGATTGGGGATGAACAGCAATCAGCCCCAGCATTTT
NA	TRBV7-2	NA	TRBJ1-2	CASSPTANYGYTF	TGTGCCAGCAGCCCGACAGCTAACTATGGCTACACCTTC
NA	TRBV6-2/TRBV6-3	NA	TRBJ1-3	CASSYLGIGNTIYF	TGTGCCAGCAGTTACCTGGGAATCGGAAACACCATATATTTT
NA	TRBV4-1	NA	TRBJ1-4	CASSQDPGGDNEKLFF	TGCGCCAGCAGCCAAGATCCCGGGGGTGATAATGAAAAACTGTTTTTT
NA	TRBV28	NA	TRBJ1-2	CASSLNGESALYGYTF	TGTGCCAGCAGTTTAAACGGAGAGAGCGCACTCTATGGCTACACCTTC
TRBD2	TRBV5-6	NA	TRBJ2-7	CASSVLRLAGTYEQYF	TGTGCCAGCAGCGTACTTAGACTAGCGGGGACCTACGAGCAGTACTTC
NA	TRBV14	NA	TRBJ1-3	CASGLLSGNTIYF	TGTGCCAGCGGGCTCCTCTCTGGAAACACCATATATTTT
NA	TRBV6-2/TRBV6-3	NA	TRBJ1-5	CASSPGGQQPQHF	TGTGCCAGCAGTCCCGGAGGGCAGCAGCCCCAGCATTTT
TRBD1	TRBV19	NA	TRBJ2-3	CASSINRGVTDTQYF	TGTGCCAGTAGTATCAACAGGGGTGTAACAGATACGCAGTATTTT
NA	TRBV5-1	NA	TRBJ1-2	CASSQDRIANYGYTF	TGCGCCAGCAGCCAAGACAGGATAGCTAACTATGGCTACACCTTC
NA	TRBV2	NA	TRBJ1-2	CASTPDYGAAYGYTF	TGTGCCAGCACCCCGGACTACGGGGCCGCCTATGGCTACACCTTC
NA	TRBV5-6	NA	TRBJ1-5	CASSSGEWSNQPQHF	TGTGCCAGCAGCTCGGGAGAGTGGAGCAATCAGCCCCAGCATTTT
TRBD1	TRBV15	NA	TRBJ1-5	CATSRSGGGLQPQHF	TGTGCCACCAGCAGAAGTGGAGGGGGCCTCCAGCCCCAGCATTTT
NA	TRBV7-6	NA	TRBJ2-3	CASSLARVAIPVPDTQYF	TGTGCCAGCAGCTTAGCCAGGGTGGCCATTCCCGTTCCAGATACGCAGTATTTT
TRBD1	TRBV14	NA	TRBJ2-7	CASSPQIGQAAYEQYF	TGTGCCAGCAGCCCTCAGATAGGACAGGCGGCCTACGAGCAGTACTTC
NA	TRBV12-3/TRBV12-4	NA	TRBJ1-2	CASTLDRYYGYTF	TGTGCCAGCACCCTGGACCGGTACTATGGCTACACCTTC
NA	TRBV5-1	NA	TRBJ2-5	CASSLKGYGRLGETQYF	TGCGCCAGCAGCCTCAAAGGTTATGGCAGGCTGGGGGAGACCCAGTACTTC
NA	TRBV6-5	NA	TRBJ2-3	CASSYSITARDTQYF	TGTGCCAGCAGTTACTCGATCACCGCACGGGATACGCAGTATTTT
TRBD1	TRBV6-1	once	TRBJ1-5	CASSERGTGFQPQHF	TGTGCCAGCAGTGAAAGGGGGACAGGGTTTCAGCCCCAGCATTTT